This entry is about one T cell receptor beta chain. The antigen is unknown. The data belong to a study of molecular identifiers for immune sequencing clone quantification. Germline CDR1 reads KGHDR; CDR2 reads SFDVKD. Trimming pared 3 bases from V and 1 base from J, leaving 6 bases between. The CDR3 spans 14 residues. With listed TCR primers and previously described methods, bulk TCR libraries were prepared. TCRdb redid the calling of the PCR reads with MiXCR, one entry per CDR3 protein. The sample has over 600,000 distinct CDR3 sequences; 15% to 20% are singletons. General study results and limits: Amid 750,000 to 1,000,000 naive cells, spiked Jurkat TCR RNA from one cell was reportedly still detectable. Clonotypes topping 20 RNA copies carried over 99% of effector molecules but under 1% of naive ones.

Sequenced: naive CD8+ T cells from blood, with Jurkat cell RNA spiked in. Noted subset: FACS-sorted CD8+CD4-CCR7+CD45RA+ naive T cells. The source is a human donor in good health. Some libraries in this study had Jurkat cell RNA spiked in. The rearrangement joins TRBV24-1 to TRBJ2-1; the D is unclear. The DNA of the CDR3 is TGTGCCACCAGTGATAAAGGTTCCTACAATGAGCAGTTCTTC. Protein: CATSDKGSYNEQFF.